This T cell receptor (beta chain) originates from a study of blood T cell repertoires in COVID-19. Study-wide context: COVID-19 samples collected from the United States, Italy and Spain covered acute and convalescent phases. PBMCs, B-cell-depleted T cells, or T cells were the source of the cDNA or gDNA that made up the material.

CDR1 SGHRS and CDR2 YFSETQ come from the germline V gene. The CDR3 spans 17 residues. V shed 0 bases, J shed 1 base, and the junction held 6 bases outside the gene matches. In the study's own analysis: Reference gene primer amplification gave estimated nucleated cell counts. Clones were sequenced by immunoSEQ multiplex PCR, and TCRdb holds only the in-frame ones, with some missing. V, J and clone size reflect that table, while D and trimming were determined from the DNA. The sample includes about 270,000 clones, approximately 86% of them seen just once. This chain connects TRBV5-1 to TRBJ2-5; TRBD1 agrees at 10 bases. This sequence originates from a man in his forties with active or convalescent COVID-19. Sequenced sample: peripheral blood. The CDR3 reads CASSLGDRGGSQETQYF. CDR3 nucleotides: TGCGCCAGCAGCTTGGGGGACAGGGGAGGGTCCCAAGAGACCCAGTACTTC.